A single sample is the source of the 3 T cell receptor beta chains below, sequenced in a study of PD-1 blockade in classical Hodgkin lymphoma. Only in-frame clones appear in the TCRdb table, and some are missing; sequencing was by immunoSEQ multiplex PCR. The repertoire consists of tens of thousands of clones, with about 92% occurring once and the leading ten covering about 9.6%. No patient escaped relapse after autologous stem cell transplantation, and brentuximab vedotin exposure varied. The sequencing used peripheral blood mononuclear cells (PBMCs), collected at baseline. The source of these receptors is a human donor with classical Hodgkin lymphoma.

This clone appeared a few times. This chain joins TRBV5-1 and TRBJ1-5, with D uncertain. This CDR3 region has 13 residues. From germline, CDR1 is SGHRS and CDR2 YFSETQ. V lost 1 base and J lost 5, with 7 bases in between. The CDR3: CASSLSGDQPQHF. Written as DNA, the CDR3 is TGCGCCAGCAGCTTGAGCGGGGATCAGCCCCAGCATTTT. The full variable domain, completed using reference TRBV5-1 and TRBJ1-5, is KAGVTQTPRYLIKTRGQQVTLSCSPISGHRSVSWYQQTPGQGLQFLFEYFSETQRNKGNFPGRFSGRQFSNSRSEMNVSTLELGDSALYLCASSLSGDQPQHFGDGTRLSIL.

This chain joins TRBV5-6 and TRBJ1-2; D gene uncertain. This CDR3 is built from 13 residues. V was pared by 2 bases and J by 7 bases, with 12 bases between. The V gene's germline CDR1 is SGHDT and CDR2 YYEEEE. The CDR3 is CASSLSYSVGYTF. DNA of the CDR3: TGTGCCAGCAGCTTATCATATTCCGTTGGCTACACCTTC.

The V and J genes are TRBV10-3 and TRBJ2-3, with D possibly called TRBD1 or TRBD2 (5 bases each). V was pared by 8 bases and J by 1 base, with 16 bases between. Germline-derived CDR1 and CDR2 are ENHRY and SYGVKD. This CDR3 has 15 amino acids. The CDR3 reads CAIGTGATGTDTQYF. CDR3 DNA sequence: TGTGCCATCGGGACCGGGGCGACAGGCACAGATACGCAGTATTTT.